This TCR beta chain was sequenced for a study of T cell responses to AZD1222 COVID-19 vaccine. Comment on this clone: Its specificity is not known.

The repertoire was sequenced with immunoSEQ multiplex PCR; TCRdb's copy has only in-frame clones and lacks some. The table lists 130,000 to 150,000 clones, 80% to 85% of them singletons, with around 4.3% in the top ten. Findings of the study overall: Donors were mostly white British, more females; clonal diversity possibly underestimated. The span of vaccine-associated CD4 TCRs extended across spike, with dominance at 160-218 and 743-854. Unmutated regions of variants are reportedly targeted by nearly half of spike-specific TCRs.

V lost 0 bases and J 2 bases, leaving 14 bases between the germline ends. CDR3 length: 18 amino acids. Specimen: peripheral blood, collected on day 0 of MenACWY control vaccination. This rearrangement joins TRBV23-1 to TRBJ1-6; D may be TRBD1 (5 bases). TRBV23-1 is an ORF, with its function uncertain. This receptor was obtained from an adult in good health. DNA of the CDR3: TGCGCCAGCAGTCAATCCTGTGGGGGAATGACCTATAATTCACCCCTCCACTTT. This codes for CASSQSCGGMTYNSPLHF.